This T cell receptor beta chain stems from a study of CD8 T cells in ankylosing spondylitis. This clonotype was counted a few times. Its antigen is not identified. Overall study findings and caveats: In reactive arthritis synovial fluid and blood, some motif variants had been reported before. Within peripheral blood, clones linked to disease were CD8+ and relatively rare.

In TCRdb, the 5' RACE reads were re-called with MiXCR into one record per CDR3 protein. The sample gives tens of thousands of distinct CDR3 sequences, approximately 5.7% of which show up once; 5% is in the top ten. What was sequenced was synovial fluid, either unsorted or a sorted T cell fraction (not recorded which). This TCR was sampled from a male donor with ankylosing spondylitis.

The CDR3 DNA reads TGTGCCAGCAGTCGGACTAGGGAGTACGAGCAGTACTTC. Amino acids: CASSRTREYEQYF. The chain links TRBV6-1 to TRBJ2-7, with 7 bases fitting TRBD2. CDR1 is MNHNS and CDR2 is SASEGT in the germline V gene. Trimming removed 5 bases from V and 4 bases from J; junction bases left unmatched: 5. The CDR3 spans 13 residues.